Listed below are T cell receptor beta chains from one sample, sequenced in a study of CD8+ T cells in alopecia areata. Clones were sequenced by immunoSEQ multiplex PCR, and TCRdb holds only the in-frame ones, with some missing. The table has a few hundred thousand clones, about 62% seen once; the top ten hold about 0.93%. Sample: CD4+ T cells sorted from blood, taken at roughly week 53, from a patient treated with tofacitinib. The receptors shown here come from a human donor with alopecia areata. Both conserved end residues are part of each CDR3. The D gene is left open where the match is weak. The size entry is marked missing in some rows and otherwise reads once, few, many or a size class.

-	TRBV6-5	TRBJ1-4	-	CASRPRRDEKLFF	TGTGCCAGCAGGCCACGCAGGGACGAAAAACTGTTTTTT
TRBD1	TRBV29-1	TRBJ2-1	few	CSVEPSGTGRVNEQFF	TGCAGCGTTGAACCCTCCGGGACAGGGCGCGTCAATGAGCAGTTCTTC
TRBD1	TRBV9	TRBJ2-2	-	CASSVIPGTGDAGELFF	TGTGCCAGCAGCGTGATTCCCGGGACAGGGGATGCCGGGGAGCTGTTTTTT
-	TRBV29-1	TRBJ1-2	-	CSVGAGDGINGYTF	TGCAGCGTTGGCGCAGGGGATGGTATTAACGGCTACACCTTC
-	TRBV30	TRBJ2-2	-	CAWREGTVRGELFF	TGTGCCTGGAGGGAGGGGACAGTTCGAGGGGAGCTGTTTTTT
-	TRBV30	TRBJ1-1	-	CAWSTGLNTEAFF	TGTGCCTGGAGTACCGGACTGAACACTGAAGCTTTCTTT
-	TRBV7-2	TRBJ2-5	-	CASSHPPGYQETQYF	TGTGCCAGCAGCCACCCCCCAGGGTACCAAGAGACCCAGTACTTC
-	TRBV10-3	TRBJ2-1	-	CAISEPVYNEQFF	TGTGCCATCAGTGAGCCGGTCTACAATGAGCAGTTCTTC
-	TRBV29-1	TRBJ2-2	-	CSVGTGNTGELFF	TGCAGCGTTGGGACTGGTAACACCGGGGAGCTGTTTTTT
TRBD1	TRBV30	TRBJ2-1	-	CAWTKYQGVYNEQFF	TGTGCCTGGACAAAATACCAGGGGGTCTACAATGAGCAGTTCTTC
-	TRBV30	TRBJ1-5	few	CAWSVNGNQPQHF	TGTGCCTGGAGTGTAAACGGCAATCAGCCCCAGCATTTT
TRBD1	TRBV29-1	TRBJ2-7	few	CSVESPGQGKFPIVGEQYF	TGCAGCGTTGAGTCACCGGGACAGGGGAAGTTCCCTATAGTGGGCGAGCAGTACTTC
-	TRBV7-2	TRBJ1-1	-	CASSRDRNLGAFF	TGTGCCAGCAGCCGCGACAGAAATCTCGGAGCTTTCTTT
-	TRBV7-9	TRBJ1-6	-	CASSLPGGSPLHF	TGTGCCAGCAGCTTACCCGGGGGATCACCCCTCCACTTT
TRBD1	TRBV29-1	TRBJ1-4	-	CSVGQGGNEKLFF	TGCAGCGTCGGACAGGGAGGTAATGAAAAACTGTTTTTT
TRBD2	TRBV7-8	TRBJ2-3	-	CASSNSGGNTDTQYF	TGTGCCAGCAGCAACTCGGGGGGAAACACAGATACGCAGTATTTT
-	TRBV4-2	TRBJ2-4	-	CASSLLDIQYF	TGTGCCAGCAGCTTGTTGGACATTCAGTACTTC
TRBD1	TRBV10-3	TRBJ1-2	-	CAIRTGTGARKNYGYTF	TGTGCCATCAGGACCGGGACAGGGGCCAGAAAAAACTATGGCTACACCTTC
-	TRBV19	TRBJ2-2	few	CASNLKQGAGELFF	TGTGCCAGTAACCTAAAGCAGGGTGCCGGGGAGCTGTTTTTT
-	TRBV5-6	TRBJ1-4	-	CASSLRGAANEKLFF	TGTGCCAGCAGCTTGCGGGGGGCAGCTAATGAAAAACTGTTTTTT
-	TRBV5-4	TRBJ1-6	-	CASSVDSGGNSPLHF	TGTGCCAGCAGCGTAGACAGTGGAGGGAATTCACCCCTCCACTTT
-	TRBV29-1	TRBJ2-2	few	CSVDVGNTGELFF	TGCAGCGTTGACGTGGGGAACACCGGGGAGCTGTTTTTT
-	TRBV7-2	TRBJ2-5	-	CASSLATGTTQYF	TGTGCCAGCAGCTTAGCCACAGGGACGACCCAGTACTTC
-	TRBV9	TRBJ1-1	-	CASSVGWGHAEAFF	TGTGCCAGCAGCGTAGGGTGGGGCCACGCTGAAGCTTTCTTT
-	TRBV30	TRBJ1-6	-	CAWSITREISPLHF	TGTGCCTGGTCAATAACCCGGGAGATTTCACCCCTCCACTTT
-	TRBV5-6	TRBJ2-7	-	CASSLSHRDYEQYF	TGTGCCAGCAGCTTGTCTCACAGGGACTACGAGCAGTACTTC
-	TRBV29-1	TRBJ1-4	few	CSATPPNGVEKLFF	TGCAGCGCTACACCACCGAATGGTGTCGAAAAACTGTTTTTT
-	TRBV9	TRBJ1-2	-	CASSVVPDTGYTF	TGTGCCAGCAGCGTAGTTCCCGACACTGGCTACACCTTC
-	TRBV29-1	TRBJ1-2	-	CSVEGRGRYGYTF	TGCAGCGTTGAAGGCAGGGGCCGCTATGGCTACACCTTC